The 3 T cell receptor beta chains presented below share a single source sample, sequenced in a study of T cells in Graves' hyperthyroidism and ophthalmopathy. It was RNA transcripts that yielded the amplified TCR beta CDR3 regions. The HTBI primer set drove a first-round RT-PCR of the TCR CDR3. TCRdb reprocessed the multiplex PCR reads with MiXCR, giving one entry per CDR3 protein. The sample records hundreds of thousands of distinct CDR3 sequences, more than 14% being singletons. Input material: blood. Receptors originate from a woman between 45 and 60 years old with Graves' ophthalmopathy.

This clonotype appeared many times. V usage is TRBV28 and J usage is TRBJ2-7, with 9 nucleotides matching TRBD1. The junction had 3 bases not matched to a gene; V was cut back by 6 bases and J by 3 bases. The CDR3 is 13 amino acids. Germline-derived CDR1 and CDR2 are MDHEN and SYDVKM. CDR3 amino acids: CASRMDRGYEQYF. The DNA for the CDR3 is TGTGCCAGCAGAATGGACAGGGGCTACGAGCAGTACTTC.

The table lists this clonotype with a few counts. The chain recombines TRBV6-1 with TRBJ2-7, with a tentative D call TRBD2 (7 bases). CDR3 length equals 16 residues. The V end was cut by 1 base, the J end by 3 bases, with 16 bases between. CDR1 is MNHNS, CDR2 SASEGT, per germline. The CDR3 loop reads CASSEVWRGHIYEQYF. The DNA for the CDR3 is TGTGCCAGCAGTGAAGTATGGCGGGGGCACATCTACGAGCAGTACTTC.

This clonotype was seen only a few times. V gene TRBV6-1 combines with J gene TRBJ2-5, with unresolved D. CDR3 length equals 12 residues. Per germline, CDR1 MNHNS and CDR2 SASEGT. Trimming stripped 6 bases from V and 0 bases from J, with 5 bases between. The CDR3 sequence: CASSENQETQYF. The CDR3 nucleotides read TGTGCCAGCAGCGAAAACCAAGAGACCCAGTACTTC.